This record concerns one TCR beta chain sequence. Antigen: not known. The CDR3 has 17 residues. The junction had 12 bases not matched to a gene; V was cut back by 1 base and J by 5 bases. The germline V gene has CDR1 SGDLS and CDR2 YYNGEE. The data belong to a study of shared clonotypes between healthy human individuals. Study summary: Plates per donor: three CD4 naive, three CD4 memory, two CD8 naive, one CD8 memory.

Study outcomes and limitations: Unshared clonotypes carried lower generation probabilities than those common to all four donors. Depth was large, yet rarefaction showed that sorted-subset sequencing was incomplete.

CD8 memory pooled CD45RO+ cells and CCR7-negative CD45RA+ TemRA cells. Data came from immunoSEQ multiplex PCR; TCRdb stores just in-frame clones and leaves some out. The sample lists about 380,000 clones; 96% were seen once. The sequence was collected from a man aged 25 to 40 in good health. Material for sequencing was memory CD8+ T cells sorted from blood. Sample subset: CD45RO+ cells pooled with CCR7-negative TemRA cells. V gene TRBV9 combines with J gene TRBJ2-1; 7 bases agree with TRBD2. The CDR3: CASSVPISGGDNNEQFF. CDR3 DNA: TGTGCCAGCAGCGTACCAATTTCGGGGGGAGACAACAATGAGCAGTTCTTC.